This TCR beta chain was captured by sequencing in a study of identifying expanded T cells in peripheral blood. This CDR3 region has 12 residues. Germline values: CDR1 SGHVS, CDR2 FNYEAQ. Trimming pared 0 bases from V and 7 bases from J, leaving 1 base between. Data came from immunoSEQ multiplex PCR; TCRdb stores just in-frame clones and leaves some out. Found here are tens of thousands of clones, less than 85% of them singletons; the top ten hold 14%. The sequence was collected from a person between 18 and 69 years old in good health. The chain combines TRBV7-6 with TRBJ1-6; D call uncertain. Sequencing input: blood. CDR3 sequence reads: CASSLANSPLHF. DNA for the CDR3: TGTGCCAGCAGCTTAGCCAATTCACCCCTCCACTTT.